This TCR beta chain was sequenced during a study of shared clonotypes between healthy human individuals. The CDR3 has 12 amino acids. V dropped 5 bases and J dropped 8 bases, with 12 bases sitting between them. CDR1 and CDR2 (germline): MDHEN, SYDVKM. Participating donors were healthy, HIV-negative adults free of recent acute infections or vaccinations. For sorted subsets, 150 to 200 ng DNA per replicate equaled 30,000 or so T cell genomes. TCRdb keeps only in-frame clones here, not all; method: immunoSEQ multiplex PCR. The table includes a few million clones, around 90% detected once. The receptor was derived from a young man in good health. The rearrangement uses TRBV28 and TRBJ1-2, with D hard to call. Sequencing was performed on naive CD4+ T cells sorted from blood. The subset here: CD45RA+ positively selected. The CDR3 region is CASSPDRFGYTF. The CDR3 DNA sequence: TGTGCCAGCAGTCCTGATCGATTCGGCTACACCTTC.